Below, one TCR beta chain is given with its context. Treatment of the sample: 19 received Ad26.COV2.S at low or high dose, single or two shots; roughly five received placebo; per-sample allocation not given. Samples analyzed were those drawn on day 63 after the first vaccine or placebo injection. An Ad26 vector expressing Wuhan-strain SARS-CoV-2 spike constituted the vaccine. Germline assignment: CDR1 MNHEY and CDR2 SVGAGI. The V gene end was trimmed by 8 bases and the J gene end by 3 bases; junction bases not matched to a gene: 6. CDR3 length: 14 residues. This entry comes from a study of Ad26.COV2.S vaccination and SARS-CoV-2 variants. For the study at large: Once or twice, 56 days apart, Ad26.COV2.S was delivered intramuscularly.

Sequencing was performed with immunoSEQ multiplex PCR; in TCRdb, only in-frame clones are kept and a portion is missing. The table includes hundreds of thousands of clones, around 90% detected once. The gene calls are TRBV6-5 and TRBJ1-5; 8 bases are a match to TRBD1. The sequencing used peripheral blood, collected in a trial of Ad26.COV2.S vaccine versus placebo. The sequence was collected from a person between 18 and 60 years old who received the Ad26.COV2.S COVID-19 vaccine or a placebo. The CDR3: CASGQGRNNQPQHF. The CDR3 coding sequence is TGTGCCAGCGGACAGGGAAGGAACAATCAGCCCCAGCATTTT.